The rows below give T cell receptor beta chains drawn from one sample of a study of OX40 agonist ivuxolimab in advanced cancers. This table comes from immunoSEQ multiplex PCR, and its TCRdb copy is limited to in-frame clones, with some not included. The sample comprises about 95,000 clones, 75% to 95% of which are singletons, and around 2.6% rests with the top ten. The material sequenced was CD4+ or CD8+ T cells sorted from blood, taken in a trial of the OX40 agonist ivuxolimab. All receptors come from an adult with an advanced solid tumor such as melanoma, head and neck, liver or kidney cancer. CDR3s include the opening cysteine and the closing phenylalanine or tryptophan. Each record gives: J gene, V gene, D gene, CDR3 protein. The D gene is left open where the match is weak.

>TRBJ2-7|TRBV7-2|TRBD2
CASSLALAGVAEQYF
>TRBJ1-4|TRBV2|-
CASSFLGGGLEKLFF
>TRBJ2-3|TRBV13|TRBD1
CASSQRQGGTDTQYF
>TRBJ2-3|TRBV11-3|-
CASSLVGGDMDTQYF
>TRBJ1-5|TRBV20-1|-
CSARVNQPQHF
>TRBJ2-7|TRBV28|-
CASRKGGATSYEQYF
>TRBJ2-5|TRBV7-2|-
CASSLTVLATETQYF
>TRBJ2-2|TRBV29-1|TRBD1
CSVRTGPLNTGELFF
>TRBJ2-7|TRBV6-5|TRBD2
CASSYSRGGYEQYF
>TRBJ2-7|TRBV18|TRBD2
CASSLAELAGNEQYF
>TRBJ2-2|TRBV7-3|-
CASSLRGPNTGELFF
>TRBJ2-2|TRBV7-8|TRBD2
CASGQTSGPNTGELFF
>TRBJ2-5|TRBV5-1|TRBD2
CASSLGTSGTETQYF
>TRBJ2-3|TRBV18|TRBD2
CASSPPGLANPDTQYF
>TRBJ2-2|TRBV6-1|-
CASVVEGTGELFF
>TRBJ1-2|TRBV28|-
CASSLQGNYGYTF
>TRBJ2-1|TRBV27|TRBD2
CASGTSGDVPGYNEQFF
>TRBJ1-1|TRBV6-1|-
CASSATGTSGTEAFF
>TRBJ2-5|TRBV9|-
CASSVNRSPQETQYF
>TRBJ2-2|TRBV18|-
CASSPPWGSNTGELFF
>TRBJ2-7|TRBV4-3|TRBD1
CASSQVTGQGEYEQYF
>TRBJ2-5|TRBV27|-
CASPLFDSGSGETQYF
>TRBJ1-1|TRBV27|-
CASSPLGPRGTEAFF
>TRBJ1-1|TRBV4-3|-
CASSQNPLSNTEAFF
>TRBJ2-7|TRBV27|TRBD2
CASSPSPGGGYEQYF
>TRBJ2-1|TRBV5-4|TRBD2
CATSPGGDSYNEQFF
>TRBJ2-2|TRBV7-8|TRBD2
CASSSLAGVLDTGELFF
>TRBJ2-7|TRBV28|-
CASSLRVVIQPPEQYF
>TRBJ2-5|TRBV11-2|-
CASSSNMVTQYF
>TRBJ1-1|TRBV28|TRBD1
CASSSGQHTEAFF
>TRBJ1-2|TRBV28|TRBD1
CASRIRDSVSYTF
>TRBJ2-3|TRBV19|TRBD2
CASSIGTSGSGDTQYF
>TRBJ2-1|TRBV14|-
CASSQERLYNEQFF
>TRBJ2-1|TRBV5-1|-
CASSAGTQLNNEQFF
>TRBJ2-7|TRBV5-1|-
CASSPGGGQIYEQYF
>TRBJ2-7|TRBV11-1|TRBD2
CASSATGTSGDYEQYF
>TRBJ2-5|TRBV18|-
CASSPNIQETQYF
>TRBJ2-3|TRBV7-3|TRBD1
CASSPRTGALTDTQYF
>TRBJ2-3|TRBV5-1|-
CASSREFSDTQYF
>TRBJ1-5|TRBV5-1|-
CASSEDGHSNQPQHF
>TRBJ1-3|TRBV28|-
CASERNTIYF
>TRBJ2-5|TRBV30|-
CASGVAQYF
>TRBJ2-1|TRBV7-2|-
CASSPVLGEQFF
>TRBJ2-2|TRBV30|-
CAWSLGIGTGELFF
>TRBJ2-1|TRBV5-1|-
CASSFFKDEQFF
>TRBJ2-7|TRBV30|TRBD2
CAWTPTSGRGEQYF
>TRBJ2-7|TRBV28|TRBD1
CASTPPDRDSYEQYF
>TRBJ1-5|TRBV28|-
CASSLGGSGGNQPQHF
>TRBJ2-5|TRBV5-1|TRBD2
CASSLVLAGGHGQETQYF
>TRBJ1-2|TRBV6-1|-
CASSEVGRAYGYTF
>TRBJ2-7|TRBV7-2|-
CASSLGTPYEQYF
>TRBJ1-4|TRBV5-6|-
CASSPAGATNEKLFF
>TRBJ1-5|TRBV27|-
CASSLSVIGGGGNQPQHF
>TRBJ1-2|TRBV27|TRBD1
CASRESGTGVGYTF
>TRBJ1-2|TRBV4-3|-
CASSQGFGSSNYGYTF